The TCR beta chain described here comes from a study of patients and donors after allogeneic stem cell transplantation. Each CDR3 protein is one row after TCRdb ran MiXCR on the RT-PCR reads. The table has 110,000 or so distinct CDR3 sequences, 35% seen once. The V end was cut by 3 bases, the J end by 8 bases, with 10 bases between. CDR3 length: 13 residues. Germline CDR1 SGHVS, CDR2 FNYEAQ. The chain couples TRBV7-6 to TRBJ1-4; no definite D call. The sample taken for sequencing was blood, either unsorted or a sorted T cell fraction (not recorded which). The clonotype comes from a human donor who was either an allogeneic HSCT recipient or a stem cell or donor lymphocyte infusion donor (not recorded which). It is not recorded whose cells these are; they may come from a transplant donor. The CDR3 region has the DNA TGTGCCAGCAGCTTGGCTCTGGGGGAAAAACTGTTTTTT. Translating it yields CASSLALGEKLFF.